This note documents a single T cell receptor beta chain sequence. Its antigen is as yet unknown. PCR was performed using 60 Vbeta and 13 Jbeta primers. The table came from immunoSEQ multiplex PCR; TCRdb's copy has only in-frame clones and leaves some out. The sample includes approximately 140,000 clones, around 78% of them seen just once. These data belong to a study of cytomegalovirus exposure and HLA in healthy donors. Study-wide findings and caveats: The authors later found most CMV-associated TCR beta chains appeared HLA-restricted.

V dropped 2 bases and J dropped 5 bases, with 19 bases sitting between them. CDR1 and CDR2 (germline): MGHRA, YSYEKL. This CDR3 spans 17 amino acids. This receptor was identified in a woman aged 40-49 years in good health and CMV-seropositive. The material sequenced was PBMCs. V gene TRBV4-1 combines with J gene TRBJ1-3, with TRBD1 as a possible D gene (5 bases). The CDR3 DNA sequence: TGCGCCAGCAGCCAAACTATGGGGGGGTCTAGAAGAAACACCATATATTTT. Translation gives CASSQTMGGSRRNTIYF.